The next 26 T cell receptor beta chains were all read from a single sample in a study of CD8+ T cells in alopecia areata. RNA extraction was followed by reverse transcription into cDNA, which acted as the sequencing template. Assay used: immunoSEQ multiplex PCR; TCRdb lists only in-frame clones, some missing. The sample consists of 150,000 to 200,000 clones, roughly 63% of them appearing once. The input for sequencing was CD4+ T cells sorted from blood, taken at week 0. Receptor source: a human donor with alopecia areata.

The chain carries TRBV18 and TRBJ2-5, with D perhaps TRBD2 (5 bases). V lost 3 bases and J 1 base, leaving 12 bases between the germline ends. CDR1 is KGHSH, CDR2 LQKENI, per germline. This CDR3 is built from 15 residues. As DNA, the CDR3 is TGTGCCAGCTCACCCGGGGTGGCAGCCCAAGAGACCCAGTACTTC. As protein: CASSPGVAAQETQYF.

This clone has only a few counts. The chain couples TRBV7-2 to TRBJ2-3; D not resolved. The length of the CDR3 is 15 residues. V was shortened by 5 bases and J by 4 bases, with 16 bases between the two germline ends. Germline assignment: CDR1 SGHTA and CDR2 FQGNSA. In DNA form, the CDR3 reads TGTGCCAGCAGCGCTAATTTAGTGGGCTCAGATACGCAGTATTTT. Encoded protein: CASSANLVGSDTQYF.

The sample holds a few counts of this clone. The chain recombines TRBV5-5 with TRBJ2-7, with D hard to call. The CDR3 length is 17 residues. The V end was cut by 1 base, the J end by 9 bases, with 26 bases between. Per germline, CDR1 SGHKS and CDR2 YYEKEE (reference sequence). The CDR3 DNA is TGTGCCAGCAGCTTGTTATTTTCCAGGATCATCCCTACGAGGCAGTACTTC. This gives the protein CASSLLFSRIIPTRQYF.

The genes are TRBV29-1 and TRBJ2-1, with D perhaps TRBD2 (6 bases). The germline V and J ends were trimmed by 4 bases and 0 bases, with 10 bases remaining between them. The germline gives CDR1 SQVTM, CDR2 ANQGSEA. The CDR3 loop spans 14 amino acids. The CDR3 nucleotides read TGCAGCGTTGCCCCCGGGGGCTCCTACAATGAGCAGTTCTTC. It yields the protein CSVAPGGSYNEQFF.

V and J are TRBV7-2 and TRBJ2-5; D is perhaps TRBD2 (5 bases). This CDR3 has 16 amino acids. Germline assignment: CDR1 SGHTA and CDR2 FQGNSA. Trimming cost V 7 bases and J 2 bases, with 20 bases left between them. In DNA, the CDR3 is TGTGCCAGCAACCACCCGGTAGTCGGGAAACAAGAGACCCAGTACTTC. It codes for CASNHPVVGKQETQYF.

V is TRBV6-5 and J is TRBJ1-5, with 7 positions matching TRBD1. Germline assignment: CDR1 MNHEY and CDR2 SVGAGI. The V segment lost 6 bases and the J segment 3 bases; nucleotides outside the gene matches: 5. The CDR3 loop spans 14 amino acids. The CDR3 loop reads CASRATGNNQPQHF. CDR3 nucleotides: TGTGCCAGCAGGGCGACAGGGAACAATCAGCCCCAGCATTTT.

The chain links TRBV4-3 to TRBJ2-3, with D unclear. The CDR3 contains 15 residues. Trimming took off 0 bases at V and 2 bases at J, with 9 bases between the two ends. The V gene's germline CDR1 is LGHNA and CDR2 YSLEER. The CDR3 spells CASSQDSTFTDTQYF. In DNA form, the CDR3 reads TGCGCCAGCAGCCAAGACTCGACCTTCACAGATACGCAGTATTTT.

V gene TRBV5-1 combines with J gene TRBJ2-7; TRBD2 aligns across 10 bases. Germline V gene sequence: CDR1 SGHRS, CDR2 YFSETQ. V shed 0 bases and J 2 bases; nucleotides not matched to a gene: 2. The CDR3 covers 15 residues. The CDR3 coding sequence is TGCGCCAGCAGCTTGGGGACTAGCGGACCCTACGAGCAGTACTTC. It yields the protein CASSLGTSGPYEQYF.

The chain employs TRBV29-1 and TRBJ2-3, with D perhaps matching TRBD1 (6 bases). V was trimmed by 4 bases and J by 2 bases, leaving 7 bases between them. Germline lookup yields CDR1 SQVTM and CDR2 ANQGSEA. The length of the CDR3 is 12 residues. CDR3 region: CSVGTVTDTQYF. DNA for the CDR3: TGCAGCGTTGGGACAGTCACAGATACGCAGTATTTT.

The chain combines TRBV23-1 with TRBJ1-2, with 8 bases matching TRBD1. TRBV23-1 falls under the ORF class, with uncertain function. Trimming took 4 bases from V and 8 from J; bases not matched to a gene: 15. The CDR3 runs 16 residues. The CDR3 here is CASSPKPGQAGHGYTF. DNA of the CDR3: TGCGCCAGCAGTCCGAAACCGGGACAGGCCGGGCACGGCTACACCTTC.

With regard to this clone: The sample carries other DNA sequences with the same CDR3. Written as DNA, the CDR3 is TGCAGTGCCTACCAAGAGACCCAGTACTTC. This translates into CSAYQETQYF. V gene TRBV20-1 combines with J gene TRBJ2-5; D is unresolved. Germline assignment: CDR1 DFQATT and CDR2 SNEGSKA (reference sequence). The CDR3 consists of 10 residues. V dropped 6 bases and J dropped 0 bases, with 2 bases sitting between them.

The chain combines TRBV30 with TRBJ1-2; D unresolved. The CDR3 sequence is 13 residues long. The V gene lost 7 bases and the J gene lost 8 bases, with 20 bases spanning the gap. Germline lookup yields CDR1 GTSNPN and CDR2 SVGIG (reference sequence). The CDR3 is CASTEDLVKGYTF. As DNA, the CDR3 is TGTGCCTCGACGGAGGACCTTGTGAAGGGCTACACCTTC.

The chain is built from TRBV9 and TRBJ2-1; TRBD2 matches 8 bases. J gave up 5 bases and V 0 bases, and 4 bases lay outside the gene matches. The CDR3 has 15 residues. Germline assignment: CDR1 SGDLS and CDR2 YYNGEE. The CDR3 loop reads CASSVGAGEHNEQFF. The CDR3 DNA sequence: TGTGCCAGCAGCGTAGGAGCGGGGGAGCACAATGAGCAGTTCTTC.

A few counts support this clone. The chain combines TRBV27 with TRBJ2-1; no clear D. CDR1 MNHEY and CDR2 SMNVEV come from the germline V gene (reference sequence). V was clipped by 1 base and J by 2 bases, with 12 bases between them. The CDR3 has 16 residues. CDR3 DNA: TGTGCCAGCAGTTTATTTCCCGACGCGGCCTACAATGAGCAGTTCTTC. This codes for CASSLFPDAAYNEQFF.

This clone was recorded a few times. Within the sample, other DNA sequences also encode this same CDR3. The V and J genes are TRBV29-1 and TRBJ2-3, with 11 bases that match TRBD2. J gave up 2 bases and V 6 bases, and 13 bases lay outside the gene matches. Looked up from germline, CDR1 is SQVTM and CDR2 is ANQGSEA. The CDR3 is 17 residues long. The CDR3 protein is CSVDPRLAGGNTDTQYF. Written as DNA, the CDR3 is TGCAGCGTCGATCCCCGTCTAGCGGGGGGAAACACAGATACGCAGTATTTT.

This clone was recorded only once. The chain has TRBV2 and TRBJ1-1, with D unclear. Deletions cut 3 bases from V and 1 base from J, with 9 bases between. The CDR3 consists of 14 residues. CDR1 and CDR2 (germline): SNHLY, FYNNEI. In DNA form, the CDR3 reads TGTGCCAGCAGTGAGTTCGTCCCGAACACTGAAGCTTTCTTT. Residues: CASSEFVPNTEAFF.

The table lists this clone with a few counts. V usage is TRBV14 and J usage is TRBJ1-2; unclear D gene. The CDR3 loop spans 13 amino acids. The germline CDR1 and CDR2 sequences are SGHDN and FVKESK. Trimming removed 1 base at V and 2 bases at J, with 5 bases between. The chain's CDR3 is CASSQVGNYGYTF. The CDR3 DNA is TGTGCCAGCAGCCAAGTCGGGAACTATGGCTACACCTTC.

This clone qualifies as medium-sized. The chain carries TRBV5-6 and TRBJ1-2; TRBD1 matches at 8 bases. This CDR3 is 15 amino acids long. Germline-derived CDR1 and CDR2 are SGHDT and YYEEEE. J was trimmed by 0 bases and V by 2 bases; bases with no gene match: 3. The CDR3 DNA is TGTGCCAGCAGCTTCGGACAGGGCTCTAACTATGGCTACACCTTC. Encoded protein: CASSFGQGSNYGYTF. Looking up the rest from reference TRBV5-6 and TRBJ1-2 gives the full variable domain: DAGVTQSPTHLIKTRGQQVTLRCSPKSGHDTVSWYQQALGQGPQFIFQYYEEEERQRGNFPDRFSGHQFPNYSSELNVNALLLGDSALYLCASSFGQGSNYGYTFGSGTRLTVV.

This clone was recorded a few times. The chain joins TRBV27 to TRBJ1-1, with 8 positions matching TRBD1. This CDR3 is 15 amino acids long. Trimming removed 5 bases from V and 2 bases from J; junction bases left unmatched: 7. The V gene's germline CDR1 is MNHEY and CDR2 SMNVEV (reference sequence). DNA of the CDR3: TGTGCCAGCAGTCCGAGGACAGGGTTTAACACTGAAGCTTTCTTT. Amino acids: CASSPRTGFNTEAFF.

The V and J genes are TRBV30 and TRBJ1-2, with D possibly TRBD1 on 5 matching bases. In germline, CDR1 is GTSNPN, CDR2 SVGIG (reference sequence). Trimming stripped 0 bases from V and 7 bases from J, with 9 bases between. The CDR3 sequence is 12 residues long. CDR3 residues: CAWSVRGVGYTF. In nucleotides, the CDR3 is TGTGCCTGGAGTGTTAGGGGTGTTGGCTACACCTTC.

V gene TRBV28 combines with J gene TRBJ2-7; no reliable D call. V was clipped by 5 bases and J by 3 bases, with 5 bases between them. CDR3 length: 11 amino acids. CDR1 MDHEN and CDR2 SYDVKM come from the germline V gene. CDR3 DNA sequence: TGTGCCAGCAGTCCTAACTACGAGCAGTACTTC. Encoded protein: CASSPNYEQYF.

The V and J genes are TRBV30 and TRBJ1-2; TRBD1 might be the D (6 bases). V lost 0 bases, J lost 3 bases, and 17 bases lay in between. Germline V gives CDR1 GTSNPN, CDR2 SVGIG (reference sequence). The CDR3 loop spans 16 amino acids. CDR3 DNA: TGTGCCTGGAGTGTACAGGGCAGGGGAGCGGACTATGGCTACACCTTC. Amino acids: CAWSVQGRGADYGYTF.

The chain combines TRBV5-1 with TRBJ1-5; 7 positions agree with TRBD1. This CDR3 comprises 14 residues. Germline values: CDR1 SGHRS, CDR2 YFSETQ. V was clipped by 4 bases and J by 2 bases; unmatched bases: 3. CDR3 loop: CASSSGQGNQPQHF. The DNA of the CDR3 is TGCGCCAGCAGCAGTGGACAGGGCAATCAGCCCCAGCATTTT.

This chain links TRBV10-3 with TRBJ2-3; D gene ambiguous. V shed 10 bases and J shed 3 bases, with 8 bases lying between them. In germline, CDR1 is ENHRY, CDR2 SYGVKD. The CDR3 is made up of 11 amino acids. This chain's CDR3 is CATVGTDTQYF. CDR3 bases: TGTGCCACCGTCGGTACAGATACGCAGTATTTT.

The chain is built from TRBV7-6 and TRBJ2-3, with D perhaps assigned TRBD1 or TRBD2 (5 bases each). Per germline, CDR1 SGHVS and CDR2 FNYEAQ. Trimming took off 3 bases at V and 6 bases at J, with 16 bases between the two ends. This CDR3 region has 15 residues. The CDR3 spells CASSLAGTLADTQYF. The CDR3 DNA reads as TGTGCCAGCAGCTTGGCAGGGACGCTTGCCGATACGCAGTATTTT.

V is TRBV29-1 and J is TRBJ2-7; perhaps TRBD1 as D (6 bases). This CDR3 is 13 amino acids long. Trimming pared 6 bases from V and 4 bases from J, leaving 16 bases between. Germline CDR1 SQVTM, CDR2 ANQGSEA. The CDR3 here is CSVRTTGRYEQYF. CDR3 DNA sequence: TGCAGCGTGCGAACGACAGGACGGTACGAGCAGTACTTC.